One and the same sample provided the 19 T cell receptor beta chains below, sequenced in a study of T cells in tuberculosis. Sorting used thawed, overnight-rested PBMC stained with anti-CD3, a viability dye and GMM-loaded CD1B tetramer. CD1B tetramers were loaded with Rhodococcus equi-derived C32 glucose monomycolate. The assay was immunoSEQ multiplex PCR, and TCRdb's table has in-frame clones only and misses some. Found here are 55,000 to 65,000 clones, 65% to 90% of them singletons; the top ten hold roughly 12%. Sequencing input: CD1b-GMM tetramer-negative cells sorted from PBMCs. Receptors originate from an adult woman with latent tuberculosis.

The genes are TRBV9 and TRBJ2-2, with 8 bases aligning to TRBD2. The CDR3 is 14 amino acids. Germline V gene sequence: CDR1 SGDLS, CDR2 YYNGEE. V gave up 8 bases and J gave up 2 bases; unmatched junction bases: 5. CDR3 protein: CASSGTRNTGELFF. CDR3 in DNA: TGTGCCAGTTCCGGGACTAGAAACACCGGGGAGCTGTTTTTT.

This rearrangement joins TRBV4-2 to TRBJ2-7; TRBD2 agrees at 12 bases. The CDR3 has 17 amino acids. With V trimmed by 0 bases and J by 1 base, 4 bases remained unmatched. The V gene's germline CDR1 is LGHNA and CDR2 YNFKEQ. The CDR3: CASSQDITSGRSYEQYF. CDR3 DNA: TGTGCCAGCAGCCAAGATATTACTAGCGGGAGGTCCTACGAGCAGTACTTC.

The genes are TRBV4-1 and TRBJ2-2, with TRBD2 matching over 13 bases. This CDR3 is 15 amino acids long. CDR1 and CDR2 from the germline V gene are MGHRA and YSYEKL. Trimming at V came to 5 bases and at J to 4 bases, leaving 1 base not matched to a gene. In nucleotides, the CDR3 is TGCGCCAGCAGCGGACTAGCGGGAGTCACCGGGGAGCTGTTTTTT. Protein sequence: CASSGLAGVTGELFF.

This clone occurred once. The genes are TRBV14 and TRBJ1-2, with unresolved D. The germline V and J ends were trimmed by 1 base and 4 bases, with 10 bases remaining between them. Germline lookup yields CDR1 SGHDN and CDR2 FVKESK. The CDR3 contains 14 residues. CDR3 coding DNA: TGTGCCAGCAGCCAAGTTTCCAGTGCCTATGGCTACACCTTC. Translating it yields CASSQVSSAYGYTF.

The rearrangement joins TRBV7-6 to TRBJ2-3; 8 bases align to TRBD2. This CDR3 comprises 16 residues. CDR1 is SGHVS, CDR2 FNYEAQ, per germline. Losses at the gene ends were 1 base for V and 6 bases for J; bases not matched to a gene: 9. The CDR3 is CASSLGVAGIVDTQYF. DNA of the CDR3: TGTGCCAGCAGCTTAGGGGTAGCGGGGATCGTGGATACGCAGTATTTT.

This chain links TRBV28 with TRBJ2-7; TRBD2 agrees at 9 bases. Germline V gene sequence: CDR1 MDHEN, CDR2 SYDVKM. V trimming: 5 bases; J trimming: 3 bases; junction bases outside the gene matches: 11. The CDR3 runs 16 residues. The CDR3 spells CASSVPQRGVGYEQYF. CDR3 in DNA: TGTGCCAGCAGTGTTCCTCAGCGGGGGGTGGGCTACGAGCAGTACTTC.

The chain has TRBV19 and TRBJ2-2; 10 bases align to TRBD2. Per germline, CDR1 LNHDA and CDR2 SQIVND (reference sequence). The length of the CDR3 is 15 residues. V shed 6 bases, J shed 3 bases, and the junction held 4 bases outside the gene matches. The CDR3 here is CASRLAGGYTGELFF. The CDR3 DNA is TGTGCCAGTAGATTAGCGGGGGGATACACCGGGGAGCTGTTTTTT.

The rearrangement joins TRBV11-2 to TRBJ2-7, with 10 positions matching TRBD2. V trimming: 3 bases; J trimming: 2 bases; junction bases outside the gene matches: 4. CDR1 and CDR2 from the germline V gene are SGHAT and FQNNGV. This CDR3 region has 15 residues. CDR3 DNA: TGTGCCAGCAGCTTGACCGGGACTAGCGCCTACGAGCAGTACTTC. Translation gives CASSLTGTSAYEQYF.

The chain joins TRBV19 to TRBJ2-1; 9 bases match TRBD1. Germline CDR1 and CDR2: LNHDA and SQIVND (reference sequence). V lost 5 bases and J lost 8; bases outside the gene matches: 7. The CDR3 length is 14 residues. The DNA of the CDR3 is TGTGCCAGTAGTCCCGGACAGGGGATTGATGAGCAGTTCTTC. It encodes CASSPGQGIDEQFF.

This clone was seen more than once but under ten times. The chain combines TRBV6-5 with TRBJ2-7; 8 nucleotides match TRBD1. The V gene end was trimmed by 7 bases and the J gene end by 3 bases; junction bases not matched to a gene: 8. The CDR3 covers 14 residues. The germline gives CDR1 MNHEY, CDR2 SVGAGI. Here the CDR3 DNA reads TGTGCCAGCAAGAGGGACAGGTCTTTCTACGAGCAGTACTTC. Amino acid sequence: CASKRDRSFYEQYF.

The genes are TRBV28 and TRBJ1-5, with TRBD1 matching over 7 bases. The CDR3 spans 14 residues. The germline V gene encodes CDR1 MDHEN and CDR2 SYDVKM. V trimming: 6 bases; J trimming: 1 base; junction bases outside the gene matches: 3. The CDR3, as DNA: TGTGCCAGCAGGACAGGGCTAAGCAATCAGCCCCAGCATTTT. This translates into CASRTGLSNQPQHF.

The chain has TRBV23-1 and TRBJ2-1; 9 bases are a match to TRBD1. TRBV23-1 counts as an open reading frame of uncertain function. With 2 bases clipped from V and 8 bases from J, the junction kept 4 bases outside the gene matches. The CDR3 contains 14 residues. This CDR3 reads CASSQDTGGDEQFF. The CDR3 coding sequence is TGCGCCAGCAGTCAAGATACAGGGGGCGATGAGCAGTTCTTC.

This clone appeared a few times. This chain joins TRBV28 and TRBJ2-5; 8 positions match TRBD1. Germline assignment: CDR1 MDHEN and CDR2 SYDVKM. CDR3 length: 13 amino acids. V shed 6 bases, J shed 4 bases, and the junction held 4 bases outside the gene matches. DNA of the CDR3: TGTGCCAGCAGCGGACAGGGCCGAGAGACCCAGTACTTC. Encoded protein: CASSGQGRETQYF.

The chain couples TRBV4-3 to TRBJ2-5; 10 bases match TRBD2. J was trimmed by 4 bases and V by 0 bases; bases with no gene match: 2. The CDR3 is made up of 15 amino acids. CDR1 and CDR2 (germline): LGHNA, YSLEER. This CDR3 reads CASSQDVAGGETQYF. The CDR3 DNA follows: TGCGCCAGCAGCCAAGATGTAGCGGGGGGAGAGACCCAGTACTTC.

This chain joins TRBV29-1 and TRBJ2-4, with TRBD1 matching over 10 bases. The V gene end was trimmed by 7 bases and the J gene end by 8 bases; junction bases not matched to a gene: 8. This CDR3 spans 13 amino acids. Germline V gene lookup returns CDR1 SQVTM and CDR2 ANQGSEA. The CDR3 sequence is CSALGQGLHIQYF. The CDR3 bases are TGCAGCGCCTTGGGACAGGGGTTACACATTCAGTACTTC.

The V gene is TRBV7-8, the J gene TRBJ1-5; possible D gene TRBD1, 6 bases. The V end lost 3 bases, the J end lost 7 bases, and 19 bases lay between the germline ends. This CDR3 has 16 residues. The V gene's germline CDR1 is SGHVS and CDR2 FQNEAQ. The DNA for the CDR3 is TGTGCCAGCAGCTTCCGTCCACTCCTGGACAGCCAGCCCCAGCATTTT. Its protein product is CASSFRPLLDSQPQHF.

J is TRBJ1-4 and V is TRBV5-1; D gene ambiguous. This CDR3 has 16 amino acids. V lost 2 bases and J lost 2, with 13 bases in between. The germline V gene has CDR1 SGHRS and CDR2 YFSETQ. The CDR3 DNA follows: TGCGCCAGCAGCTTAACCAACTCGGGGACTAATGAAAAACTGTTTTTT. This encodes CASSLTNSGTNEKLFF.

J is TRBJ1-5 and V is TRBV6-1; the D gene is possibly TRBD1 (5 bases). Trimming cost V 6 bases and J 7 bases, with 19 bases left between them. This CDR3 is built from 15 residues. Germline values: CDR1 MNHNS, CDR2 SASEGT. The CDR3 protein is CASRLTRDPRQPQHF. The DNA for the CDR3 is TGTGCCAGCAGACTAACGCGGGACCCCAGGCAGCCCCAGCATTTT.

The rearrangement links TRBV28 to TRBJ1-5, with no clear D. Germline loops: CDR1 MDHEN, CDR2 SYDVKM. The ends were cut back, 2 bases at V and 4 bases at J, with 12 bases in the middle. This CDR3 is built from 15 residues. The CDR3 coding sequence is TGTGCCAGCAGTTTACGCGGGCAGGTAAATCAGCCCCAGCATTTT. It encodes CASSLRGQVNQPQHF.